Sequencing of this T cell receptor (beta chain) was carried out in a study of CD8 T cells in Susac syndrome (dated by TCRdb to about 2019). In terms of the full investigation: Repertoire sequencing was used to test whether CD8+ T cell activation and differentiation in Susac syndrome was antigen driven. CD8+ T cell repertoire clonality was compared between more than 9 healthy donors, approximately 14 Susac syndrome patients and 15 multiple sclerosis patients.

Broader findings and caveats from the paper: The TCR sequencing and HLA analysis was acknowledged to have included a relatively small number of individuals.

RNA was extracted using the RNeasy kit, and roughly 0.5 to 1 microgram was reverse transcribed with random hexamers. The immunoSEQ multiplex PCR assay, which covers 54 Vbeta and 13 Jbeta segments, was used to amplify TCR beta CDR3 regions. PCR amplification bias was corrected by using a synthetic template baseline for primer optimization and computational correction. The source study handled its data this way. Only productive sequences were kept, with reads annotated to V, D and J genes according to IMGT and analyzed in immunoSEQ Analyzer. To calculate clonality, Shannon entropy was normalized by log2 of the number of productive unique sequences and then subtracted from one. Public and private clones were assessed among the 100 most prevalent clones of each patient and control. Clones were defined as Susac-specific if absent from the healthy and MS cohorts, from more than 900 published viral clones and from other ImmuneACCESS disease sequences. TCRdb reanalyzed the raw reads on its own, using fastp at Q25 for trimming and MiXCR for clone calling, and kept in-frame beta chains. For every CDR3 protein sequence, its rows merge into one entry that carries the most common genes and DNA. For this entry, the V and J calls and clone size follow TCRdb and not the study's own pipeline. The sample has some 18,000 distinct CDR3 sequences on record, around 95% of them singletons. The ten largest account for 0.2% to 0.3% of the sample.

Worth noting for this clonotype: Its antigen is not yet known. Base qualities were left out, and no much larger clone turns up one base away.

V and J are truncated by 6 bases and 3 bases respectively, leaving an intervening sequence of 15 bases. Spanning cysteine to valine, the CDR3 consists of 14 amino acids. Just CDR3 DNA is preserved here, 42 bases in frame from base 1. Peripheral blood CD8+ and CD4+ T cells from healthy donors, Susac syndrome patients and multiple sclerosis patients were profiled using high-throughput TCR beta sequencing. Healthy donors were age- and sex-matched controls. Bulk CD8+ and CD4+ T cells were purified magnetically by negative isolation, whereas CD8+ TEMRA cells were enriched by FACS. Blood was drawn into EDTA tubes, processed within 24 hours, and PBMCs were isolated by density gradient centrifugation. PBMCs destined for TCR sequencing were cryopreserved in liquid nitrogen and later thawed in a 37 °C water bath. The sorted or isolated CD4+, CD8+ and CD8+ TEMRA cells had a purity of 90% or higher.

This clonotype was sampled from a human donor in good health. The source material was CD8+ T cells from PBMCs. The rearrangement combines TRBV12-3 or TRBV12-4 with TRBJ2-7; matching of 6 bases hints at TRBD2 as the D gene. In nucleotide form, the sequence is TGTGCCAGCAGCCAGTGGGGAGGAAACTACGAGCAGTACGTC. It is translated as CASSQWGGNYEQYV.